This T cell receptor beta chain was observed in a study of neoadjuvant anti-PD-1 for oral cavity cancer. This table comes from immunoSEQ multiplex PCR, and its TCRdb copy is limited to in-frame clones, with some not included. The data show about 79,000 clones, about 83% seen once. PBMCs were not maintained or expanded in culture before analysis. Germline loops: CDR1 MNHNY, CDR2 SVGAGI (reference sequence). The length of the CDR3 is 14 residues. After removal of 2 bases from V and 4 bases from J, the junction contained 5 bases not matched to a gene. This clonotype was obtained from a person between 40 and 79 years old with oral cavity squamous cell carcinoma. The chain has TRBV6-6 and TRBJ2-7; the match to TRBD2 covers 7 bases. The source was PBMCs, collected before nivolumab (anti-PD-1) treatment. DNA for the CDR3: TGTGCCAGCAGTTACCCAGCGGGAAGGTACGAGCAGTACTTC. This encodes CASSYPAGRYEQYF.